This T cell receptor beta chain was identified in a study of cytomegalovirus exposure and HLA in healthy donors. The PCR used 60 Vbeta and 13 Jbeta primers. Here immunoSEQ multiplex PCR was the method, and the copy in TCRdb shows in-frame clones only, minus some. Here the sample spans 150,000 to 200,000 clones, 80% being singletons. The germline V gene has CDR1 GTSNPN and CDR2 SVGIG (reference sequence). This CDR3 region has 13 residues. Trimming shortened V by 0 bases and J by 5 bases, and 10 bases separated the two germline ends. The source material was PBMCs. V gene TRBV30 combines with J gene TRBJ1-2; D is perhaps TRBD1 (5 bases). This receptor was identified in a male donor in good health and CMV-seropositive. The CDR3 reads CAWSVTGVYGYTF. CDR3 DNA: TGTGCCTGGAGTGTTACGGGGGTTTATGGCTACACCTTC. The full variable domain, in which reference TRBV30 and TRBJ1-2 provide the parts outside the CDR3, is SQTIHQWPATLVQPVGSPLSLECTVEGTSNPNLYWYRQAAGRGLQLLFYSVGIGQISSEVPQNLSASRPQDRQFILSSKKLLLSDSGFYLCAWSVTGVYGYTFGSGTRLTVV.